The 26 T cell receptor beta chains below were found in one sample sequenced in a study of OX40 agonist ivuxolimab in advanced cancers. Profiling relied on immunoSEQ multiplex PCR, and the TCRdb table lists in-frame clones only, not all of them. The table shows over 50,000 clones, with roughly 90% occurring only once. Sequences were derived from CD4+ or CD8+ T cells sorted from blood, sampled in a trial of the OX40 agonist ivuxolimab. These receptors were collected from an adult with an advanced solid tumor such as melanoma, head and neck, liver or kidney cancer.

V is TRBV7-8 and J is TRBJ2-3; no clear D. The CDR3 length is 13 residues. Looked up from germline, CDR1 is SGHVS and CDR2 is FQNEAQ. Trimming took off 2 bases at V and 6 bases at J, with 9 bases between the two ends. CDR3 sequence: CASSLPGIDTQYF. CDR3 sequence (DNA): TGTGCCAGCAGCTTACCTGGTATCGATACGCAGTATTTT.

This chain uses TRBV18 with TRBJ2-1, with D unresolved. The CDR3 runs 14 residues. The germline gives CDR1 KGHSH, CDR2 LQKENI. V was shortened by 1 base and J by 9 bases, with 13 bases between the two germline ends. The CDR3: CASSPLDTWGEQFF. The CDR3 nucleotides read TGTGCCAGCTCACCACTTGACACTTGGGGTGAGCAGTTCTTC.

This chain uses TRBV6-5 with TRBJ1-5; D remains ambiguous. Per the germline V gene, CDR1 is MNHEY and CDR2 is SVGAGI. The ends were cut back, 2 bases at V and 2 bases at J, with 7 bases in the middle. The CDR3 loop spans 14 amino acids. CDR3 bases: TGTGCCAGCAGTTACCATGCCGGCAATCAGCCCCAGCATTTT. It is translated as CASSYHAGNQPQHF.

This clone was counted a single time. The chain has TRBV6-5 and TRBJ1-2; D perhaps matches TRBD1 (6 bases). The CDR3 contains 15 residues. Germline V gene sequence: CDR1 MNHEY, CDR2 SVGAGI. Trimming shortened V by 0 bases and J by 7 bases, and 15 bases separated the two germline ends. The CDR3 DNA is TGTGCCAGCAGTTACTCGATTGGGGGCGCGGCTGGCTACACCTTC. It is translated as CASSYSIGGAAGYTF.

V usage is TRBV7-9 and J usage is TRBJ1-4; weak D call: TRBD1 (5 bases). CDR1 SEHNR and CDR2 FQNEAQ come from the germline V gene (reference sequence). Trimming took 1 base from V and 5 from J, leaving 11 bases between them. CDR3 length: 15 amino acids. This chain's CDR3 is CASSLGDSQNEKLFF. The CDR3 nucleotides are TGTGCCAGCAGCTTAGGCGACAGTCAAAATGAAAAACTGTTTTTT.

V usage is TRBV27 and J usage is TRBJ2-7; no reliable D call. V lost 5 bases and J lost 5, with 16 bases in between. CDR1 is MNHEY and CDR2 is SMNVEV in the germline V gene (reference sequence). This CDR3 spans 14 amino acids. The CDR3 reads CASSRTGSRNEQYF. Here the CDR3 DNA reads TGTGCCAGCAGTCGCACCGGGTCCCGGAACGAGCAGTACTTC.

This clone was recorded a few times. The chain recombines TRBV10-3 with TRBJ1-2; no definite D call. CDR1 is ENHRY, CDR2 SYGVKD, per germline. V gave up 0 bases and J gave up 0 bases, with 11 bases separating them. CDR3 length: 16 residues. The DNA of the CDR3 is TGTGCCATCAGTGAGTCGTCGGACCCGTCTAACTATGGCTACACCTTC. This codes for CAISESSDPSNYGYTF.

This CDR3 reads CASSLLGLGNTIYF. In DNA form, the CDR3 reads TGTGCCAGCAGCTTGTTGGGCCTCGGAAACACCATATATTTT. The chain links TRBV7-8 to TRBJ1-3; no definite D call. Deletions cut 3 bases from V and 4 bases from J, with 10 bases between. The CDR3 has 14 amino acids. In germline, CDR1 is SGHVS, CDR2 FQNEAQ.

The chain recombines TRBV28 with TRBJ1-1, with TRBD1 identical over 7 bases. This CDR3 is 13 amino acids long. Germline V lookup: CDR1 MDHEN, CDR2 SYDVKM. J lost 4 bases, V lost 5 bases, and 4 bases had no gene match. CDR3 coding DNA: TGTGCCAGCAGTGGGCAGGGGGGCACTGAAGCTTTCTTT. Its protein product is CASSGQGGTEAFF.

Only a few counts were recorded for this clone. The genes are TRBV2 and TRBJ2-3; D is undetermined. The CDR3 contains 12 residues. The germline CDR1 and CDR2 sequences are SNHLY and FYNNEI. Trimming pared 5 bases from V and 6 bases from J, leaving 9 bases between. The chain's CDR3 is CASSRDGDTQYF. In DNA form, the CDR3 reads TGTGCCAGCAGTAGAGACGGGGATACGCAGTATTTT.

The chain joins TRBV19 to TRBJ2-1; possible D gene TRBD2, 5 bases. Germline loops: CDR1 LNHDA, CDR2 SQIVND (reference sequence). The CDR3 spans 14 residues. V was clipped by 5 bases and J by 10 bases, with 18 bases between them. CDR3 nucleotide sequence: TGTGCCAGTAGTCTAGCACCAGCCTCCTGGGAGCAGTTCTTC. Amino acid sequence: CASSLAPASWEQFF.

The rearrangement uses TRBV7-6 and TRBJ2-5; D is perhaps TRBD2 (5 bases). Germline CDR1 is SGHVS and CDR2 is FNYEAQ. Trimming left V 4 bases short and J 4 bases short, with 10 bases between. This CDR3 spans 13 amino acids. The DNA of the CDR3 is TGTGCCAGCAGCTCCCTTCGGGGAGAGACCCAGTACTTC. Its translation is CASSSLRGETQYF.

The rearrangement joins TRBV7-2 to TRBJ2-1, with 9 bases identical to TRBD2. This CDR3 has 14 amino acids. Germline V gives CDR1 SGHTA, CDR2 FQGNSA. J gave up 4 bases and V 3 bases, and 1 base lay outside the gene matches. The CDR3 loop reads CASSFSGSYNEQFF. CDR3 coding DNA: TGTGCCAGCAGCTTTAGCGGGAGTTACAATGAGCAGTTCTTC.

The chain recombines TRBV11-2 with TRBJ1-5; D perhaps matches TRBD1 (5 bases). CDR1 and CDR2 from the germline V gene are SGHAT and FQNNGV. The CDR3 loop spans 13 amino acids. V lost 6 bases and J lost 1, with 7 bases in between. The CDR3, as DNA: TGTGCCAGCAGGGGGCCGAGCAATCAGCCCCAGCATTTT. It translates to CASRGPSNQPQHF.

Here the CDR3 reads CASSSVEALYTGVGNTIYF. Here the CDR3 DNA reads TGTGCCAGCAGTTCCGTGGAGGCCTTATACACAGGGGTAGGAAACACCATATATTTT. V gene TRBV28 combines with J gene TRBJ1-3; 7 bases map to TRBD1. This CDR3 is built from 19 residues. The V segment lost 4 bases and the J segment 4 bases; nucleotides outside the gene matches: 19. CDR1 and CDR2 (germline): MDHEN, SYDVKM.

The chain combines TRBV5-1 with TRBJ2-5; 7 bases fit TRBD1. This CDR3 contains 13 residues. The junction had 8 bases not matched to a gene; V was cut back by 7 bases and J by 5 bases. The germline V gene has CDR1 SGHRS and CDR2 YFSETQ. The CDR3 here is CASYTGVRETQYF. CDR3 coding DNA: TGCGCCAGCTATACAGGGGTCCGGGAGACCCAGTACTTC.

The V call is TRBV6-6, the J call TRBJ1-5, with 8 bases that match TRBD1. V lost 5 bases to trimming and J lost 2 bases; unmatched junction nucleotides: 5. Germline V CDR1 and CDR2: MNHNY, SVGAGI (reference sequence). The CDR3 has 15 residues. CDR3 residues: CASSTGQVGNQPQHF. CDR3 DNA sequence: TGTGCCAGCAGTACGGGACAGGTGGGCAATCAGCCCCAGCATTTT.

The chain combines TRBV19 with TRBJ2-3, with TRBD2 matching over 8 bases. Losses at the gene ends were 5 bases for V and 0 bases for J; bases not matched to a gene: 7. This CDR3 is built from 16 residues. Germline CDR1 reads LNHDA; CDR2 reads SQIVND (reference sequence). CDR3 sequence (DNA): TGTGCCAGTAGTGCGAGACTAGCGATGAGCACAGATACGCAGTATTTT. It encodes CASSARLAMSTDTQYF.

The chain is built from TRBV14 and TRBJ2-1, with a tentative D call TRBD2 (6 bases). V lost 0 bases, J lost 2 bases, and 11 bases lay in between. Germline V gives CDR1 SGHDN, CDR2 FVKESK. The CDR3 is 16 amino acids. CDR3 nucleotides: TGTGCCAGCAGCCAAGAACCGGGAGTAACCTACAATGAGCAGTTCTTC. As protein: CASSQEPGVTYNEQFF.

The CDR3 reads CASSPQGSLSNQPQHF. CDR3 DNA sequence: TGTGCCAGCTCACCCCAGGGGAGTTTAAGCAATCAGCCCCAGCATTTT. The chain couples TRBV18 to TRBJ1-5, with a weak D call TRBD1 (6 bases). From germline, CDR1 is KGHSH and CDR2 LQKENI. The CDR3 is 16 amino acids. Between the trimmed V and J ends, which lost 3 bases and 1 base, there was a span of 13 bases.

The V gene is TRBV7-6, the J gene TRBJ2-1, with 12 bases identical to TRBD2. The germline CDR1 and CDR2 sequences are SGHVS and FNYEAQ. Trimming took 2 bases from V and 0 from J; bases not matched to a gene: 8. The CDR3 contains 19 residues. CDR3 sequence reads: CASSLMRLAGGGSYNEQFF. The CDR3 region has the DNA TGTGCCAGCAGCTTAATGCGGCTAGCGGGAGGGGGCTCCTACAATGAGCAGTTCTTC.

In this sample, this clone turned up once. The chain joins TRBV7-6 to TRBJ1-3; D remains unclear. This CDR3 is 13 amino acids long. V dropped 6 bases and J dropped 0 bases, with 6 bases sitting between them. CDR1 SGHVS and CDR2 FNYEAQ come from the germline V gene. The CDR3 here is CASRLSSGNTIYF. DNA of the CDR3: TGTGCCAGCAGACTTAGCTCTGGAAACACCATATATTTT.

In nucleotides, the CDR3 is TGTGCCAGCAGCCGAGGGACAGGGGGCGGCTACGAGCAGTACTTC. Protein: CASSRGTGGGYEQYF. The chain combines TRBV6-6 with TRBJ2-7, with 12 bases fitting TRBD1. CDR3 length: 15 amino acids. The germline V gene has CDR1 MNHNY and CDR2 SVGAGI (reference sequence). The J segment lost 3 bases and the V segment lost 6 bases, leaving 6 bases of the junction unmatched.

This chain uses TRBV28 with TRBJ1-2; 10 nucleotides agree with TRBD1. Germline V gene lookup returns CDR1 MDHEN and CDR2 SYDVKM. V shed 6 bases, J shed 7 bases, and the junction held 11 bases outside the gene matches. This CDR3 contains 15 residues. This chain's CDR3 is CASSNRTTGGSGYTF. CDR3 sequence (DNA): TGTGCCAGCAGCAACCGAACGACAGGGGGCTCTGGCTACACCTTC.

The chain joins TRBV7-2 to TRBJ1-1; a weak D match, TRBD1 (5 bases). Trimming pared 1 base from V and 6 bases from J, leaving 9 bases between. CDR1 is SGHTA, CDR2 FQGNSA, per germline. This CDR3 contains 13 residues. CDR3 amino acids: CASSLDGGAEAFF. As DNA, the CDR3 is TGTGCCAGCAGCTTAGATGGGGGGGCTGAAGCTTTCTTT. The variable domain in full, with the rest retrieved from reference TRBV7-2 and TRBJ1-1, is GAGVSQSPSNKVTEKGKDVELRCDPISGHTALYWYRQSLGQGLEFLIYFQGNSAPDKSGLPSDRFSAERTGGSVSTLTIQRTQQEDSAVYLCASSLDGGAEAFFGQGTRLTVV.

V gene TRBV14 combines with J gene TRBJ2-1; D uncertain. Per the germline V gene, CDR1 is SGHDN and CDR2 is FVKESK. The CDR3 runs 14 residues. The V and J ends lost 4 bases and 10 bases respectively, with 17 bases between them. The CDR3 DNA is TGTGCCAGCAGCCCTATAGTTGCTATGGGCGAGCAGTTCTTC. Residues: CASSPIVAMGEQFF.